What follows describes a single TCR beta chain. This record belongs to a study of T cells in Graves' hyperthyroidism and ophthalmopathy. Amplified TCR beta CDR3 regions derived from RNA transcripts. The HTBI primer set was used in a first-round RT-PCR of the TCR CDR3. TCRdb re-called the multiplex PCR reads through MiXCR, storing one row per CDR3 protein. The sample lists around 300,000 distinct CDR3 sequences, roughly an eighth occurring once. The germline CDR1 and CDR2 sequences are SGHDT and YYEEEE. This CDR3 has 17 amino acids. V shed 3 bases and J shed 2 bases, with 18 bases lying between them. Pregnant or lactating patients were excluded, as were those with uncontrolled infection or other autoimmune disease.

This sequence joins TRBV5-6 and TRBJ1-5, with TRBD1 as a possible D gene (5 bases). The sample consisted of blood. The source is a woman in her 40s with Graves' hyperthyroidism. As DNA, the CDR3 is TGTGCCAGCAGCTGGGGCCCAAATACCCGGGGCAATCAGCCCCAGCATTTT. Amino acids: CASSWGPNTRGNQPQHF. The full variable domain, completed using reference TRBV5-6 and TRBJ1-5, is DAGVTQSPTHLIKTRGQQVTLRCSPKSGHDTVSWYQQALGQGPQFIFQYYEEEERQRGNFPDRFSGHQFPNYSSELNVNALLLGDSALYLCASSWGPNTRGNQPQHFGDGTRLSIL.